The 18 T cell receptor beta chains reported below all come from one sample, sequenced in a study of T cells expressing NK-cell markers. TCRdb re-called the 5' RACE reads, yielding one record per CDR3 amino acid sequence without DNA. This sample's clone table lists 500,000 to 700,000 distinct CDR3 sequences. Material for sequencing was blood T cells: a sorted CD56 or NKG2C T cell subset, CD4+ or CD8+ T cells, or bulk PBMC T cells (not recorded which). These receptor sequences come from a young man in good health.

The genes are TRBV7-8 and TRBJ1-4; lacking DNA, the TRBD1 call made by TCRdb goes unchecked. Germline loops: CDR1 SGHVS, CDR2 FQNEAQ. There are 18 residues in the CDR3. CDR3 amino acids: CASSPLGSGTGGRGKLFF.

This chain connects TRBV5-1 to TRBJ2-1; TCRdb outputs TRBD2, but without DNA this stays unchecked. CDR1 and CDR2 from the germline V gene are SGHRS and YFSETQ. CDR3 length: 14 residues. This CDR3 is CASRRTPLIHEQFF.

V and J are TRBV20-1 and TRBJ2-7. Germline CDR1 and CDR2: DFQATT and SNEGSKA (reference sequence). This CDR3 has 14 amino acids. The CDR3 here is CSARKGLGKYEQYF.

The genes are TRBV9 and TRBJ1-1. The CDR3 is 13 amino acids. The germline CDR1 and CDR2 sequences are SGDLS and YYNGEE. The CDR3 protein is CASSVTEDTEAFF.

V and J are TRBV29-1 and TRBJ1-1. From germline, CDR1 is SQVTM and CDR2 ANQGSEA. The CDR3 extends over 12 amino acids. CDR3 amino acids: CSVEPFATEAFF.

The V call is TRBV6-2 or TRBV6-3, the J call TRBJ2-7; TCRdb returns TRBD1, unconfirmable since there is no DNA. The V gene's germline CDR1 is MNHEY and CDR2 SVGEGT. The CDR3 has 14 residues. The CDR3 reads CASSYDSQGYEQYF.

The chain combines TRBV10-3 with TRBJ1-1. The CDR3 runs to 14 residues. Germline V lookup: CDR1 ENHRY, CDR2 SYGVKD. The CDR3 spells CAISERANPHEAFF.

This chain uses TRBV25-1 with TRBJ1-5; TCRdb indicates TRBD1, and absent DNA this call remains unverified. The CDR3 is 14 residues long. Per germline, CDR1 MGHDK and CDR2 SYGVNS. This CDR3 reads CASRQGGGNQPQHF.

The CDR3 spells CSASPDTSNTGELFF. The J gene is TRBJ2-2, the V gene TRBV20-1; TCRdb outputs TRBD1, but without DNA this stays unchecked. Germline assignment: CDR1 DFQATT and CDR2 SNEGSKA (reference sequence). The length of the CDR3 is 15 residues.

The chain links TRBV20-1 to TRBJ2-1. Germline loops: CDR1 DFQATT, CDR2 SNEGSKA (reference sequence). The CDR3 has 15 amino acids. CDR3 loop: CSASPTFGSYNEQFF.

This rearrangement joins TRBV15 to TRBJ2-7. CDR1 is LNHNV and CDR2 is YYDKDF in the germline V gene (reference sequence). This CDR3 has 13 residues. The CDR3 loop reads CATTRTYSYEQYF.

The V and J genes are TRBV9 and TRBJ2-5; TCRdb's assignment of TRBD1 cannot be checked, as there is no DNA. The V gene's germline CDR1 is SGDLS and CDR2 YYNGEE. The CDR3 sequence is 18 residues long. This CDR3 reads CASSVVPSGTGSGETQYF.

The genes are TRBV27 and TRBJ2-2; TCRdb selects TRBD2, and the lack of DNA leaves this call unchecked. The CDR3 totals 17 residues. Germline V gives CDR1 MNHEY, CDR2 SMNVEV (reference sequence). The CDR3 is CASSPVGLVDNTGELFF.

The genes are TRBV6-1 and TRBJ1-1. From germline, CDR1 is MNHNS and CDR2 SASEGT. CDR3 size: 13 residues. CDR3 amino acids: CATALKVDTEAFF.

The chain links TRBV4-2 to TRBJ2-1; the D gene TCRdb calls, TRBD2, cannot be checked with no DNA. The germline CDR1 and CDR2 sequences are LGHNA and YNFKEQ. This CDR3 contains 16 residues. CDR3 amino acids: CASSPSGGSGNNEQFF.

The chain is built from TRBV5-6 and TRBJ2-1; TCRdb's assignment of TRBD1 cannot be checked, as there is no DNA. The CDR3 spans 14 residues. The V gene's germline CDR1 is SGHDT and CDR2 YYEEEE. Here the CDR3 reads CASSPGAGGNEQFF. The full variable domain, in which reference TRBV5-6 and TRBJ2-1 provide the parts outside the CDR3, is DAGVTQSPTHLIKTRGQQVTLRCSPKSGHDTVSWYQQALGQGPQFIFQYYEEEERQRGNFPDRFSGHQFPNYSSELNVNALLLGDSALYLCASSPGAGGNEQFFGPGTRLTVL.

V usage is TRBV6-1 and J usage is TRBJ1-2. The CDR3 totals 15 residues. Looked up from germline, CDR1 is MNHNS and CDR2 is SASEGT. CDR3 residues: CASSTSESANYGYTF.

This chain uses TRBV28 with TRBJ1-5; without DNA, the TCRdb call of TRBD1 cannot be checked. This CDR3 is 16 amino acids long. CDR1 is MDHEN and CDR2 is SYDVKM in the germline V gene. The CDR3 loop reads CASSSDRGTRNQPQHF.